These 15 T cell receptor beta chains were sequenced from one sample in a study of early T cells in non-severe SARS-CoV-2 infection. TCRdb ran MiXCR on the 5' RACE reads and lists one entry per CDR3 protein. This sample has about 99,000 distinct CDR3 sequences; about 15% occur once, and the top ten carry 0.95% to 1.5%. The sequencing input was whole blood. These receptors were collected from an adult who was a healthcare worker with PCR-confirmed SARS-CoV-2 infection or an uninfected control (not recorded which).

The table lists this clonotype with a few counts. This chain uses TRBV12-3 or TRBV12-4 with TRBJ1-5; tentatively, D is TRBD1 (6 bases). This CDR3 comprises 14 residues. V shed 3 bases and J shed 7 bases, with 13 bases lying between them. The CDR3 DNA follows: TGTGCCAGCAGTTTTGGGTCAGGGGTCCAGCCCCAGCATTTT. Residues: CASSFGSGVQPQHF.

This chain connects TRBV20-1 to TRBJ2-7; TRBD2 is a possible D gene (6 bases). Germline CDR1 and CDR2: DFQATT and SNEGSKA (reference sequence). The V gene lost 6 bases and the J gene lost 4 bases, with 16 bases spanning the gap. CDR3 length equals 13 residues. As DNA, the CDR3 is TGCAGTGCCCCACGGCGGGGCCCTTACGAGCAGTACTTC. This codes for CSAPRRGPYEQYF.

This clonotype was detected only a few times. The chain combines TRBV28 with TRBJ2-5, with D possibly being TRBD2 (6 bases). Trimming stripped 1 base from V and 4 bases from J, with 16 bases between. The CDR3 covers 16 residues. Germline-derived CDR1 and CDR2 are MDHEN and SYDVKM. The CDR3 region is CASSLSLNLLAETQYF. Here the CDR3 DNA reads TGTGCCAGCAGTTTATCCCTAAATTTACTAGCAGAGACCCAGTACTTC.

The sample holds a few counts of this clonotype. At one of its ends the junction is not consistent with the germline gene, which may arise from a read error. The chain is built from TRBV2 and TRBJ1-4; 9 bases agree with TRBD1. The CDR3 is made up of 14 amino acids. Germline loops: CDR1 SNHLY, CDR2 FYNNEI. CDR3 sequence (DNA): TGCGCCAGCAGAACAGGGGGCTCGGAAGAAAAACTGTTTTTT. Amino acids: CASRTGGSEEKLFF.

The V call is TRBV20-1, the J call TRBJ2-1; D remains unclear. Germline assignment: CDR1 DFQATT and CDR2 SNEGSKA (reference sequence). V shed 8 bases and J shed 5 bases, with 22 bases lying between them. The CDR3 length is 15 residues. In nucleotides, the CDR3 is TGCAGTTCCGCCTATGAGTGGTCACAAAACAATGAGCAGTTCTTC. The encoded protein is CSSAYEWSQNNEQFF.

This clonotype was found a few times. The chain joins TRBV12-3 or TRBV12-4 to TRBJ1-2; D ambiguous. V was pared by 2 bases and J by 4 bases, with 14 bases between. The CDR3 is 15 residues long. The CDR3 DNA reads TGTGCCAGCAGTTTATTCGGACGACCGGGCTATGGCTACACCTTC. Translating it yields CASSLFGRPGYGYTF.

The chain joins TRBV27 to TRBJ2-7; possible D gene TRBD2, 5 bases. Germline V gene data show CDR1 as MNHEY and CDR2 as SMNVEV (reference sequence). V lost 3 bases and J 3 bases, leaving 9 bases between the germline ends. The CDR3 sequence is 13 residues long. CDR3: CASSLEDGYEQYF. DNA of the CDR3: TGTGCCAGCAGTTTGGAGGACGGCTACGAGCAGTACTTC.

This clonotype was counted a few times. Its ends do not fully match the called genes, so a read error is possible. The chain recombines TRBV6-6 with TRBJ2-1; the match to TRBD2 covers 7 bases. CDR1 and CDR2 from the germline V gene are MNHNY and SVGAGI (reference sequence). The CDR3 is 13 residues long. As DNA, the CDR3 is TGTGCCAGCAGTTACTCGGCCCGGGGGGTTTGGGTCTTC. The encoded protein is CASSYSARGVWVF.

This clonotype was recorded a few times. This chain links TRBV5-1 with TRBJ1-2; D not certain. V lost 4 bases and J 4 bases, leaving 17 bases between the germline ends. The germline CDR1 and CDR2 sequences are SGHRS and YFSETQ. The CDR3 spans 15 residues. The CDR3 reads CASSLDGPRSYGYTF. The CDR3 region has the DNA TGCGCCAGCAGCCTAGACGGCCCAAGATCCTATGGCTACACCTTC.

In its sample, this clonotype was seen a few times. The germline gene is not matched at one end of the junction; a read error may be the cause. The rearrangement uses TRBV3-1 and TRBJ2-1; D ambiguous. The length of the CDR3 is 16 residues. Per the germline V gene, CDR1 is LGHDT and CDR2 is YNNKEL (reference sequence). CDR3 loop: CASSQLPRSSHNEQFF. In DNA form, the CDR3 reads TGTGCCAGCAGCCAGCTTCCACGGAGCTCCCACAATGAGCAGTTCTTC.

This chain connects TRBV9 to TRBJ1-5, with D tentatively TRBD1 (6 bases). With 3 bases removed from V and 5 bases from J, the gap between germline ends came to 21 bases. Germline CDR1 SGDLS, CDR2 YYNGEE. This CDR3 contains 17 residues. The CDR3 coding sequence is TGTGCCAGCAGCGCTGGGAGGGGGACGGCCTCGGATCAGCCCCAGCATTTT. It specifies CASSAGRGTASDQPQHF.

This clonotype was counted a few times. CDR3 region: CASSFWTSGRGNEQFF. The CDR3 DNA reads TGTGCCAGCAGTTTTTGGACTAGCGGGAGAGGCAATGAGCAGTTCTTC. The V and J genes are TRBV27 and TRBJ2-1, with 13 bases identical to TRBD2. V trimming: 3 bases; J trimming: 6 bases; junction bases outside the gene matches: 5. Germline CDR1 reads MNHEY; CDR2 reads SMNVEV (reference sequence). This CDR3 has 16 amino acids.

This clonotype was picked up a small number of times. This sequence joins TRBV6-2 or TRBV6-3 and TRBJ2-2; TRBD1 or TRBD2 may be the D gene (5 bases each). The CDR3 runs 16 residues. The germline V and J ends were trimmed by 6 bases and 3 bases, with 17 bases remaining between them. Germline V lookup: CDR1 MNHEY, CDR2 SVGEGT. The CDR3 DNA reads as TGTGCCAGCAGAAAAGGGTCTGGGGGATACACCGGGGAGCTGTTTTTT. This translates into CASRKGSGGYTGELFF.

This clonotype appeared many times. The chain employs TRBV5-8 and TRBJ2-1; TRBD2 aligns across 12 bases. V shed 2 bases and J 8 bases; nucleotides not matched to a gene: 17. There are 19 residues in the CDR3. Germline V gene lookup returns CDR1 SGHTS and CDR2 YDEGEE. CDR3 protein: CASSFTARLAGVPMDEQFF. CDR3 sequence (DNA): TGTGCCAGCAGCTTTACTGCCCGACTAGCGGGAGTCCCTATGGATGAGCAGTTCTTC.

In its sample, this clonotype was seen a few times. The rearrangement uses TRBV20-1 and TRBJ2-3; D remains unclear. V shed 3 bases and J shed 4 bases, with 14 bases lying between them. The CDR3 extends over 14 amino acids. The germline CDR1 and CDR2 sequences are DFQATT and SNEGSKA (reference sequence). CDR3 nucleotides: TGCAGTGCTAGTGCGGCCCCCGCGTCAGATACGCAGTATTTT. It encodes CSASAAPASDTQYF.